Presented here are 17 T cell receptor beta chains from one specimen sequenced in a study of cytomegalovirus exposure and HLA in healthy donors. In the PCR, 60 Vbeta and 13 Jbeta primers were used. Profiling relied on immunoSEQ multiplex PCR, and the TCRdb table lists in-frame clones only, not all of them. The sample lists about 120,000 clones, 70% to 80% occurring once. The sample was PBMCs. The receptors were gathered from a middle-aged woman in good health and CMV-seropositive.

The J gene is TRBJ2-1, the V gene TRBV29-1; 8 bases agree with TRBD1. Germline CDR1 and CDR2: SQVTM and ANQGSEA. The length of the CDR3 is 12 residues. V shed 6 bases, J shed 9 bases, and the junction held 7 bases outside the gene matches. In DNA form, the CDR3 reads TGCAGCGTCAGACAGGGGACGACTGAGCAGTTCTTC. This encodes CSVRQGTTEQFF.

The chain joins TRBV5-1 to TRBJ1-1; 7 positions agree with TRBD1. Trimming cost V 4 bases and J 5 bases; bases outside gene matches: 5. Germline assignment: CDR1 SGHRS and CDR2 YFSETQ. This CDR3 comprises 13 residues. CDR3 sequence (DNA): TGCGCCAGCAGCCAGCAGGGGGGAACTGAAGCTTTCTTT. Encoded protein: CASSQQGGTEAFF.

J is TRBJ1-2 and V is TRBV27; D might be TRBD1 (6 bases). The CDR3 covers 13 residues. Deletions cut 3 bases from V and 7 bases from J, with 12 bases between. The germline gives CDR1 MNHEY, CDR2 SMNVEV (reference sequence). CDR3 sequence: CASSFTQGSGYTF. CDR3 DNA sequence: TGTGCCAGCAGTTTTACCCAGGGGAGTGGCTACACCTTC.

V usage is TRBV15 and J usage is TRBJ2-5; the match to TRBD2 covers 10 bases. This CDR3 comprises 16 residues. The trim removed 4 bases at V and 5 bases at J, leaving 10 bases unmatched. The germline V gene has CDR1 LNHNV and CDR2 YYDKDF (reference sequence). The CDR3 coding sequence is TGTGCCACCAGCACCGGGACTAGCGAAATGTGGGAGACCCAGTACTTC. Amino acid sequence: CATSTGTSEMWETQYF.

The V and J genes are TRBV4-3 and TRBJ2-5; D unresolved. In germline, CDR1 is LGHNA, CDR2 YSLEER. The V and J ends lost 0 bases and 0 bases respectively, with 8 bases between them. The CDR3 runs to 15 residues. The CDR3 bases are TGCGCCAGCAGCCAAGAGGCGGCACACCAAGAGACCCAGTACTTC. This translates into CASSQEAAHQETQYF.

The chain employs TRBV25-1 and TRBJ1-2; D possibly corresponds to TRBD1 (6 bases). CDR1 is MGHDK and CDR2 is SYGVNS in the germline V gene. With 8 bases removed from V and 4 bases from J, the gap between germline ends came to 20 bases. The CDR3 spans 15 residues. The CDR3 region is CASGDGGGGGYGYTF. The CDR3 bases are TGTGCCAGCGGAGACGGTGGGGGCGGCGGCTATGGCTACACCTTC.

The rearrangement joins TRBV5-6 to TRBJ2-1; TRBD2 matches at 7 bases. The CDR3 is 14 residues long. CDR1 and CDR2 from the germline V gene are SGHDT and YYEEEE. J lost 4 bases, V lost 2 bases, and 3 bases had no gene match. The chain's CDR3 is CASSLLANYNEQFF. The CDR3 bases are TGTGCCAGCAGCTTACTAGCGAATTACAATGAGCAGTTCTTC.

In its sample, this clone was seen a few times. The chain carries TRBV7-3 and TRBJ2-1; 9 bases are a match to TRBD2. The CDR3 has 16 residues. After removal of 1 base from V and 8 bases from J, the junction contained 9 bases not matched to a gene. CDR1 and CDR2 from the germline V gene are SGHTA and FQGTGA. The CDR3 sequence: CASSLSPASGDHEQFF. In nucleotides, the CDR3 is TGTGCCAGCAGCTTAAGCCCGGCTAGCGGGGATCATGAGCAGTTCTTC.

The chain recombines TRBV10-1 with TRBJ2-3; D is perhaps TRBD1 (6 bases). The CDR3 sequence is 13 residues long. Germline lookup yields CDR1 WNHNN and CDR2 SYGVQD (reference sequence). V lost 3 bases and J lost 4, with 8 bases in between. This CDR3 reads CASSDEGADTQYF. The CDR3 region has the DNA TGCGCCAGCAGTGATGAGGGGGCAGATACGCAGTATTTT.

The CDR3 DNA reads as TGTGCCAGCAGTGAAGGACAGGGCAATCAGCCCCAGCATTTT. It specifies CASSEGQGNQPQHF. This sequence joins TRBV2 and TRBJ1-5, with D possibly TRBD1 on 6 matching bases. V was trimmed by 1 base and J by 2 bases, leaving 6 bases between them. CDR1 SNHLY and CDR2 FYNNEI come from the germline V gene. CDR3 length: 14 residues. Variable domain in full (rest from reference TRBV2 and TRBJ1-5): EPEVTQTPSHQVTQMGQEVILRCVPISNHLYFYWYRQILGQKVEFLVSFYNNEISEKSEIFDDQFSVERPDGSNFTLKIRSTKLEDSAMYFCASSEGQGNQPQHFGDGTRLSIL.

The chain links TRBV6-1 to TRBJ2-7, with a possible D match to TRBD2 (5 bases). The CDR3 consists of 13 residues. From germline, CDR1 is MNHNS and CDR2 SASEGT. V was clipped by 4 bases and J by 4 bases, with 11 bases between them. CDR3 DNA: TGTGCCAGCAGTGGAGGGTTGGGATACGAGCAGTACTTC. Residues: CASSGGLGYEQYF.

The chain joins TRBV19 to TRBJ2-3, with a possible D match to TRBD2 (6 bases). Germline V CDR1 and CDR2: LNHDA, SQIVND (reference sequence). V lost 3 bases and J lost 2, with 18 bases in between. This CDR3 is built from 17 residues. The CDR3 reads CASSMRGRGVDTDTQYF. The CDR3, as DNA: TGTGCCAGTAGTATGCGAGGGCGCGGGGTCGACACAGATACGCAGTATTTT. Based on the CDR3 plus reference TRBV19 and TRBJ2-3, the full variable domain is DGGITQSPKYLFRKEGQNVTLSCEQNLNHDAMYWYRQDPGQGLRLIYYSQIVNDFQKGDIAEGYSVSREKKESFPLTVTSAQKNPTAFYLCASSMRGRGVDTDTQYFGPGTRLTVL.

This clone was counted between two and nine times. The CDR3 sequence: CASSIIRGGQPQHF. DNA for the CDR3: TGTGCCAGTAGTATAATCCGGGGGGGTCAGCCCCAGCATTTT. This chain joins TRBV19 and TRBJ1-5; possible D gene TRBD1, 5 bases. Germline V gives CDR1 LNHDA, CDR2 SQIVND (reference sequence). Trimming removed 2 bases at V and 6 bases at J, with 11 bases between. This CDR3 region has 14 residues.

The chain carries TRBV5-4 and TRBJ2-5; D might be TRBD2 (6 bases). Germline V gene sequence: CDR1 SGHNT, CDR2 YYREEE (reference sequence). The CDR3 runs to 15 residues. V was pared by 1 base and J by 4 bases, with 14 bases between. In DNA form, the CDR3 reads TGTGCCAGCAGCTTGAGGCAGACTAGGGGAGAGACCCAGTACTTC. It codes for CASSLRQTRGETQYF.

This clone was counted once. The chain joins TRBV6-5 to TRBJ2-5; 11 bases are a match to TRBD1. Germline V lookup: CDR1 MNHEY, CDR2 SVGAGI. The CDR3 has 16 amino acids. After removal of 4 bases from V and 1 base from J, the junction contained 5 bases not matched to a gene. This CDR3 reads CASSFTGTGGQETQYF. The CDR3 nucleotides are TGTGCCAGCAGTTTCACAGGGACAGGGGGCCAAGAGACCCAGTACTTC.

There are a few counts of this clone. This chain joins TRBV30 and TRBJ2-2; maybe TRBD1 (6 bases). Trimming cost V 0 bases and J 5 bases, with 10 bases left between them. This CDR3 spans 14 amino acids. Germline assignment: CDR1 GTSNPN and CDR2 SVGIG (reference sequence). This CDR3 reads CAWSVQTGTGELFF. For the CDR3, the DNA is TGTGCCTGGAGTGTACAAACAGGGACCGGGGAGCTGTTTTTT.

This chain joins TRBV6-5 and TRBJ1-2, with 7 nucleotides matching TRBD1. Unmatched junction bases numbered 11, after V lost 9 bases and J lost 4 bases. The CDR3 totals 14 residues. Germline assignment: CDR1 MNHEY and CDR2 SVGAGI. CDR3 in amino acids: CASMGDSLFYGYTF. In DNA, the CDR3 is TGTGCCAGTATGGGGGACAGTCTTTTCTATGGCTACACCTTC.